This is a list of T cell receptor beta chains from one sample in a study of blood T cell repertoires in COVID-19. TCRdb's table, derived via immunoSEQ multiplex PCR, lists solely in-frame clones and lacks some. The sample includes 150,000 to 200,000 clones, 81% seen only once; the top ten take approximately 5.6%. The sequencing input was PBMCs or T cells enriched from blood (not recorded which). These receptors originate from a woman between 40 and 55 years old with acute COVID-19. CDR3s include the opening cysteine and the closing phenylalanine or tryptophan. D genes are given only for firm matches. A row's size may be missing; if present it is once, few, many or a size class.

V	size	J	length	D	DNA	CDR3
TRBV4-1	-	TRBJ1-2	15	-	TGCGCCAGCAGCCTGAGGATCCAAATAGACCATGGCTACACCTTC	CASSLRIQIDHGYTF
TRBV3-1/TRBV3-2	once	TRBJ2-7	15	-	TGTGCCAGCAGCCAAGATCCGGCCAGGGTCTACGAGCAGTACTTC	CASSQDPARVYEQYF
TRBV14	-	TRBJ1-1	13	TRBD1	TGTGCCAGCAGCCCGGACAGGGTAGCTGAAGCTTTCTTT	CASSPDRVAEAFF
TRBV5-1	-	TRBJ1-3	15	TRBD1	TGCGCCAGCAGCCCGACAGGGAATGTCGGAAACACCATATATTTT	CASSPTGNVGNTIYF
TRBV7-8	-	TRBJ1-2	15	-	TGTGCCAGCAGCTCCCAGACAGGAGTTGTAGTTGGCTACACCTTC	CASSSQTGVVVGYTF
TRBV6-5	-	TRBJ1-2	15	-	TGTGCCAGCAGAGCCTTGGGGGGGTCAAACTATGGCTACACCTTC	CASRALGGSNYGYTF
TRBV11-1	-	TRBJ2-1	14	TRBD2	TGTGCCAGCAGCTTAGGACTAGCGCCGAATGAGCAGTTCTTC	CASSLGLAPNEQFF
TRBV12-5	-	TRBJ2-1	13	-	TGTGCTAGTGGTTGGGGAGACTACAATGAGCAGTTCTTC	CASGWGDYNEQFF
TRBV27	once	TRBJ1-1	14	TRBD1	TGTGCCAGCAGTCTGACAGGGTTACGTACTGAAGCTTTCTTT	CASSLTGLRTEAFF
TRBV7-2	-	TRBJ2-2	15	-	TGTGCCAGCAGCTACCGCTCAAGGGGGACCGGGGAGCTGTTTTTT	CASSYRSRGTGELFF
TRBV5-1	-	TRBJ1-1	16	-	TGCGCCAGCAGCCCGCTTGGTAGGGTCGGGGACACTGAAGCTTTCTTT	CASSPLGRVGDTEAFF
TRBV6-5	-	TRBJ2-7	10	-	TGTGCCAGCCTTTCCTACGAGCAGTACTTC	CASLSYEQYF
TRBV5-1	many	TRBJ2-5	14	-	TGCGCCAGCAGTGGTGGGGCTACACAAGAGACCCAGTACTTC	CASSGGATQETQYF
TRBV2	-	TRBJ2-1	15	TRBD2	TGTGCCAGCGCTACCGGGAGGGTCTCCTACAATGAGCAGTTCTTC	CASATGRVSYNEQFF
TRBV10-2	-	TRBJ2-2	18	TRBD2	TGCGCCAGCAGTGATAGGCTAGCGGAGATCGCGAACACCGGGGAGCTGTTTTTT	CASSDRLAEIANTGELFF
TRBV29-1	-	TRBJ1-1	12	TRBD1	TGCAGCGTACACAGGGGAGGAACTGAAGCTTTCTTT	CSVHRGGTEAFF